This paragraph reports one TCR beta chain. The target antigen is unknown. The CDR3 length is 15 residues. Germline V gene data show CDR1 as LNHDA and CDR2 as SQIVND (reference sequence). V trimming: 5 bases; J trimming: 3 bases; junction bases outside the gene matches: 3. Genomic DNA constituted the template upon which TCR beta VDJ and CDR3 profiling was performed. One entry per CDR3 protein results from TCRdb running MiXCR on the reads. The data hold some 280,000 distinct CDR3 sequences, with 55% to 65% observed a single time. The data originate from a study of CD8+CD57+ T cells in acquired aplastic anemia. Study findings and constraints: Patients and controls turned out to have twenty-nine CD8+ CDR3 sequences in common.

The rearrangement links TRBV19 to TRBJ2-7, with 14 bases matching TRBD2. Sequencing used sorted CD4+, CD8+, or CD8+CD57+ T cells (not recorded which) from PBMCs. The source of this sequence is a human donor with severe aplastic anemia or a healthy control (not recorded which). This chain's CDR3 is CASSLGTSGGYEQYF. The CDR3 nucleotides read TGTGCCAGTAGTCTGGGGACTAGCGGGGGCTACGAGCAGTACTTC.